This T cell receptor (beta chain) was obtained from a study of blood T cell repertoires in COVID-19. On the study more broadly: In each case, the material was cDNA or gDNA derived from T cells, B-cell-depleted T cells, or PBMCs.

The CDR3 length is 15 residues. CDR1 and CDR2 (germline): MNHNS, SASEGT. V was pared by 2 bases and J by 0 bases, with 8 bases between. Per the original data handling: Amplifying reference gene primers gave estimates of nucleated cell counts. Some clones are missing from TCRdb's copy, which holds only in-frame ones; the method was immunoSEQ multiplex PCR. Clone size and V and J calls were adopted from that table, with D and trimming inferred from the DNA. Of around 64,000 clones listed, under 90% are singletons. The source of this sequence is a man aged 50 or older with active COVID-19. Material for sequencing was peripheral blood. The chain employs TRBV6-1 and TRBJ1-5; unclear D gene. The CDR3 nucleotides read TGTGCCAGCAGTGAAATACAGCTTAGCAATCAGCCCCAGCATTTT. Encoded protein: CASSEIQLSNQPQHF.